These 5 T cell receptor beta chains were all obtained from the same sample, sequenced in a study of brain T cells in children with intractable seizures. Clones were sequenced by immunoSEQ multiplex PCR, and TCRdb holds only the in-frame ones, with some missing. The sample lists 110,000 or so clones, 94% occurring once. Sequences were derived from peripheral blood, sampled at surgery. These receptors came from a boy under three years old with hemimegalencephaly and intractable seizures.

V gene TRBV10-1 combines with J gene TRBJ2-4, with no clear D. Germline V CDR1 and CDR2: WNHNN, SYGVQD (reference sequence). The CDR3 covers 15 residues. V gave up 2 bases and J gave up 6 bases, with 14 bases separating them. As DNA, the CDR3 is TGCGCCAGCAGTGAGACGGACGTCGGAACAAACATTCAGTACTTC. Translation: CASSETDVGTNIQYF.

The J gene is TRBJ2-1, the V gene TRBV5-6; 9 positions match TRBD1. CDR3 size: 14 residues. Germline values: CDR1 SGHDT, CDR2 YYEEEE. The V segment lost 5 bases and the J segment 7 bases; nucleotides outside the gene matches: 7. CDR3 loop: CASSSRQGVNEQFF. CDR3 DNA: TGTGCCAGCAGTTCTAGACAGGGGGTAAATGAGCAGTTCTTC. Based on the CDR3 plus reference TRBV5-6 and TRBJ2-1, the full variable domain is DAGVTQSPTHLIKTRGQQVTLRCSPKSGHDTVSWYQQALGQGPQFIFQYYEEEERQRGNFPDRFSGHQFPNYSSELNVNALLLGDSALYLCASSSRQGVNEQFFGPGTRLTVL.

This chain joins TRBV28 and TRBJ2-5; D is possibly TRBD1 (6 bases). Per the germline V gene, CDR1 is MDHEN and CDR2 is SYDVKM. The CDR3 totals 18 residues. Deletions cut 4 bases from V and 1 base from J, with 22 bases between. CDR3 in DNA: TGTGCCAGCAGTTCTAATCAGGGGACCGGGGTACTCCAAGAGACCCAGTACTTC. Encoded protein: CASSSNQGTGVLQETQYF.

The genes are TRBV7-8 and TRBJ1-1; D not resolved. Germline assignment: CDR1 SGHVS and CDR2 FQNEAQ. The V gene lost 0 bases and the J gene lost 1 base, with 9 bases spanning the gap. The CDR3 loop spans 15 amino acids. The CDR3 region is CASSLAPLGNTEAFF. The CDR3 nucleotides are TGTGCCAGCAGCTTAGCGCCTTTAGGGAACACTGAAGCTTTCTTT.

V and J are TRBV10-3 and TRBJ2-2; 8 bases map to TRBD1. This CDR3 spans 15 amino acids. V shed 6 bases, J shed 6 bases, and the junction held 9 bases outside the gene matches. Germline CDR1 and CDR2: ENHRY and SYGVKD. Here the CDR3 reads CAIRLDRGVSGELFF. Written as DNA, the CDR3 is TGTGCCATCAGGCTTGACAGGGGTGTGTCCGGGGAGCTGTTTTTT.